Following are 9 T cell receptor beta chains from one sample sequenced in a study of blood T cell repertoires in COVID-19. Libraries were prepared by immunoSEQ multiplex PCR; TCRdb keeps only in-frame clonotypes and omits some of them. Among about 310,000 clones, over 75% were seen once, and the ten largest hold 1%. The specimen sequenced was peripheral blood. Receptors were obtained from a man between 45 and 60 years old with active or convalescent COVID-19.

The chain recombines TRBV6-2 or TRBV6-3 with TRBJ2-3; the D gene is possibly TRBD2 (6 bases). The CDR3 totals 14 residues. The germline CDR1 and CDR2 sequences are MNHEY and SVGEGT. V shed 6 bases and J shed 3 bases, with 13 bases lying between them. The CDR3 is CASSLGLPTDTQYF. The DNA of the CDR3 is TGTGCCAGCAGCCTGGGACTTCCTACAGATACGCAGTATTTT.

V usage is TRBV18 and J usage is TRBJ1-5, with 8 bases lining up with TRBD1. The V segment lost 3 bases and the J segment 11 bases; nucleotides outside the gene matches: 6. The CDR3 is 13 amino acids. Germline V gives CDR1 KGHSH, CDR2 LQKENI. The CDR3 is CASSPGQGHSQHF. The CDR3 nucleotides are TGTGCCAGCTCACCTGGACAGGGACACTCCCAGCATTTT. Full variable domain (outside the CDR3, taken from reference TRBV18 and TRBJ1-5): NAGVMQNPRHLVRRRGQEARLRCSPMKGHSHVYWYRQLPEEGLKFMVYLQKENIIDESGMPKERFSAEFPKEGPSILRIQQVVRGDSAAYFCASSPGQGHSQHFGDGTRLSIL.

The chain joins TRBV4-1 to TRBJ2-5, with 13 bases aligning to TRBD2. Trimming removed 4 bases from V and 4 bases from J; junction bases left unmatched: 3. The CDR3 has 15 amino acids. CDR1 is MGHRA and CDR2 is YSYEKL in the germline V gene. The CDR3 DNA reads as TGCGCCAGCAGCCGAAGGACTAGCGGGGGAGAGACCCAGTACTTC. This sequence encodes CASSRRTSGGETQYF.

The chain links TRBV6-6 to TRBJ1-2; D might be TRBD1 (6 bases). Germline V gene sequence: CDR1 MNHNY, CDR2 SVGAGI (reference sequence). V was pared by 5 bases and J by 2 bases, with 21 bases between. The CDR3 is 17 amino acids. In nucleotides, the CDR3 is TGTGCCAGCAGTCGTTCTATTATCCAGGACAGCAACTATGGCTACACCTTC. It translates to CASSRSIIQDSNYGYTF.

This clone was detected once. The chain uses TRBV28 and TRBJ1-1; the D is unclear. The CDR3 contains 16 residues. The germline V gene encodes CDR1 MDHEN and CDR2 SYDVKM. Trimming removed 4 bases at V and 1 base at J, with 16 bases between. The CDR3 loop reads CASSSPLGRGNTEAFF. The CDR3 nucleotides are TGTGCCAGCAGTTCCCCGCTAGGGCGGGGGAACACTGAAGCTTTCTTT.

The chain combines TRBV4-1 with TRBJ2-1, with 10 bases aligning to TRBD2. Germline lookup yields CDR1 MGHRA and CDR2 YSYEKL. With 4 bases clipped from V and 7 bases from J, the junction kept 10 bases outside the gene matches. This CDR3 has 16 amino acids. CDR3 loop: CASSLYSGRPLNEQFF. In DNA form, the CDR3 reads TGCGCCAGCAGCCTATATAGCGGGAGGCCCCTTAATGAGCAGTTCTTC.

V is TRBV10-3 and J is TRBJ2-1; TRBD2 matches 11 bases. The CDR3 length is 17 residues. V gave up 4 bases and J gave up 7 bases; unmatched junction bases: 12. The V gene's germline CDR1 is ENHRY and CDR2 SYGVKD. The DNA of the CDR3 is TGTGCCATCAGTGTAAAGTTTCGAACTAGCGGGAGTAATGAGCAGTTCTTC. Its protein is CAISVKFRTSGSNEQFF.

The V call is TRBV10-3, the J call TRBJ1-3, with TRBD1 matching over 8 bases. J gave up 3 bases and V 2 bases, and 0 bases lay outside the gene matches. The germline V gene encodes CDR1 ENHRY and CDR2 SYGVKD. The CDR3 spans 14 residues. The CDR3 nucleotides are TGTGCCATCAGTGAGGGGACAGGTGGAAACACCATATATTTT. Protein: CAISEGTGGNTIYF.

This clone was seen a few times. The CDR3, as DNA: TGTGCCTGGAGTGGAAGCAAGCTACAGCCCCAGCATTTT. Translated, it gives CAWSGSKLQPQHF. The V and J genes are TRBV30 and TRBJ1-5; D gene unclear. The CDR3 covers 13 residues. Germline CDR1 is GTSNPN and CDR2 is SVGIG (reference sequence). V gave up 1 base and J gave up 7 bases, with 11 bases separating them.